The sample holds a few counts of the clone carrying this T cell receptor (beta chain). Its antigen remains unknown. This sample was included in a study of T cells in Graves' hyperthyroidism and ophthalmopathy. Study information: Prior to any treatment, at the point of initial diagnosis, peripheral blood was collected. Findings and caveats of the study: A 13 V-J signature model discriminated ophthalmopathy versus stable hyperthyroidism.

The source material, RNA transcripts, was used to amplify TCR beta CDR3 regions. RT-PCR in the first round (using the HTBI primer set) targeted the TCR CDR3. One entry per CDR3 protein, called by TCRdb with MiXCR from the multiplex PCR reads. The sample lists 250,000 to 350,000 distinct CDR3 sequences; roughly 17% were seen once. Hyperthyroidism was newly diagnosed in patients aged 18 to 65 (duration under 2 months). The V gene's germline CDR1 is SNHLY and CDR2 FYNNEI. This CDR3 spans 13 amino acids. The V end was cut by 8 bases, the J end by 3 bases, with 13 bases between. J is TRBJ1-2 and V is TRBV2; D remains unclear. The receptor's source is a man aged 30 to 39 with Graves' hyperthyroidism. The sample taken for sequencing was blood. The CDR3 sequence: CASSPGADYGYTF. The DNA for the CDR3 is TGTGCCAGCTCCCCCGGCGCAGACTATGGCTACACCTTC.